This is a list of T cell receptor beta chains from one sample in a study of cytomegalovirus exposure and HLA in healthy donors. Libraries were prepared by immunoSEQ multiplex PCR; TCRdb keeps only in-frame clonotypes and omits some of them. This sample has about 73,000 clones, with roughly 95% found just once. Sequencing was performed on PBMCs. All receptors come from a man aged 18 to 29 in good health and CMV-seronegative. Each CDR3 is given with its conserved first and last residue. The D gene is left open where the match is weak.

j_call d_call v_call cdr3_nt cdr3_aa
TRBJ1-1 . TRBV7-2 TGTGCCAGCAGATTTGGACAGTTTGAGACTGAAGCTTTCTTT CASRFGQFETEAFF
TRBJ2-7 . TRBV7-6 TGTGCCAGCAGTTACCGCCTAGACTACGAGCAGTACTTC CASSYRLDYEQYF
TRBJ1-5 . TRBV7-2 TGTGCCAGCAGCTTACAGAGCAGGACCCAGCATTTT CASSLQSRTQHF
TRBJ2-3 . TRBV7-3 TGTGCCAGCAGCCCCGGTGGCAGGGACACAGATACGCAGTATTTT CASSPGGRDTDTQYF
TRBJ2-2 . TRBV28 TGTGCCAGCAGTTGGGCAGATTTCACCGGGGAGCTGTTTTTT CASSWADFTGELFF
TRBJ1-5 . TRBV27 TGTGCCAGCAGTGGAGTGGGGGGGGCGAATCAGCCCCAGCATTTT CASSGVGGANQPQHF
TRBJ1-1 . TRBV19 TGTGCCAGTAGTTCTTGGGAGGACGGTGAAGCTTTCTTT CASSSWEDGEAFF
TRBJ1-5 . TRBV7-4 TGTGCCAGCAGCTTAGTGTGCACCCGAGGGGGTCAGCCCCAGCATTTT CASSLVCTRGGQPQHF
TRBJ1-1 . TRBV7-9 TGTGCCAGCAGCTCGATGGGGGGTGAAGCTTTCTTT CASSSMGGEAFF
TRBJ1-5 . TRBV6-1 TGTGCCAGCAGCTACCCAGGGTTCGTGCAGCCCCAGCATTTT CASSYPGFVQPQHF
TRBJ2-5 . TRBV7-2 TGTGCCAGCAGCTTTCAGACAATCGGGGCCCAGTACTTC CASSFQTIGAQYF
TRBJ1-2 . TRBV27 TGTGCCAGCAGTTTATCGGGGACACTCAGAAACTATGGCTACACCTTC CASSLSGTLRNYGYTF
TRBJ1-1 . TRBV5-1 TGCGCCAGCAGCTTGGAACCGAGCCGGGACACTGAAGCTTTCTTT CASSLEPSRDTEAFF
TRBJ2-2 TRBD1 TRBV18 TGTGCCAGCCTTCGACAGGGGGCCTACACCGGGGAGCTGTTTTTT CASLRQGAYTGELFF
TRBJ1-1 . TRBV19 TGTGCCAGTCAACCCCGTTTGGGGGCGATGGGAGAAGCTGAAGCTTTCTTT CASQPRLGAMGEAEAFF
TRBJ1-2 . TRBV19 TGTGCCAGTAGCGACACCCTTAACTATGGCTACACCTTC CASSDTLNYGYTF
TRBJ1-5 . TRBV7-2 TGTGCCAGCAGCTTAGCAGCCGGGACAATTAGCAATCAGCCCCAGCATTTT CASSLAAGTISNQPQHF
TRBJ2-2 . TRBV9 TGTGCCAGCAGCGCCCGGGACACCTACACCGGGGAGCTGTTTTTT CASSARDTYTGELFF
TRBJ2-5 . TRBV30 TGTGCCCAGCGGCACAGGGGGGGGGTTCTGGGAGAGACCCAGTACTTC CAQRHRGGVLGETQYF
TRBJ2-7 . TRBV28 TGTGCCAGCGGGAGCTACGAGCAGTACTTC CASGSYEQYF
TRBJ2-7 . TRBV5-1 TGCGCCAGCAGCTTGGTTCGACAGTCCTACGAGCAGTACTTC CASSLVRQSYEQYF
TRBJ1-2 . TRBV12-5 TGTGCTAGTGGTGGAGGGGTGACACTCTATGGCTACACCTTC CASGGGVTLYGYTF
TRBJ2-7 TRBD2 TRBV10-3 TGTGCCATCAGTGAAGGAAGCGGGGGACCCTACGAGCAGTACTTC CAISEGSGGPYEQYF
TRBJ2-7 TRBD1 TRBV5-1 TGCGCCAGCAGCCCGATAACAGGGGGCTCCGAGCAGTACTTC CASSPITGGSEQYF